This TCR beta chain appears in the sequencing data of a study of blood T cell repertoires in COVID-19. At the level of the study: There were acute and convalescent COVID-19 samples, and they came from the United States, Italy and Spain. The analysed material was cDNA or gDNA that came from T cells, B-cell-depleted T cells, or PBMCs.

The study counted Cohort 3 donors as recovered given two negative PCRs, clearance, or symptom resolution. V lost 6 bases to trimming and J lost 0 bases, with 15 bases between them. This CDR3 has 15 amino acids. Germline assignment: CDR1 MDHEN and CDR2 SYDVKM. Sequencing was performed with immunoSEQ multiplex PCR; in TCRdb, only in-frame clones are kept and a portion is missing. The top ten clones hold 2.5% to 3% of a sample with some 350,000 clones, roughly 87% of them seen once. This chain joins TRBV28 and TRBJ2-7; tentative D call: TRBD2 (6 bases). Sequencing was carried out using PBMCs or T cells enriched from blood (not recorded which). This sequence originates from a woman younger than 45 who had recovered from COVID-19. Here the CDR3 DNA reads TGTGCCAGCAGGCCCTGGGGGGTCAGCTCCTACGAGCAGTACTTC. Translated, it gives CASRPWGVSSYEQYF.